What follows are 4 T cell receptor beta chains derived from one specimen sequenced in a study of blood T cell repertoires in COVID-19. Sequenced by immunoSEQ multiplex PCR; TCRdb stores in-frame clones only, minus some. The sample consists of about 200,000 clones, approximately 83% of them appearing once. Sequencing used peripheral blood. All receptors come from a man between 40 and 49 years old with acute or convalescent COVID-19.

J is TRBJ2-4 and V is TRBV14, with D perhaps matching TRBD2 (6 bases). V shed 3 bases and J shed 6 bases, with 6 bases lying between them. There are 12 residues in the CDR3. Germline CDR1 SGHDN, CDR2 FVKESK. The CDR3 DNA reads as TGTGCCAGCAGCCAGGGACTAAACATTCAGTACTTC. It encodes CASSQGLNIQYF.

The chain has TRBV7-2 and TRBJ2-2; 8 nucleotides match TRBD1. Per the germline V gene, CDR1 is SGHTA and CDR2 is FQGNSA. This CDR3 has 16 residues. Trimming removed 5 bases from V and 1 base from J; junction bases left unmatched: 6. In nucleotides, the CDR3 is TGTGCCAGCAGCCGGGTGGGGACAGGGAACACCGGGGAGCTGTTTTTT. Protein sequence: CASSRVGTGNTGELFF.

The CDR3 sequence is CASSRGAGGQINEQFF. The DNA of the CDR3 is TGTGCCAGCAGCAGGGGGGCGGGAGGGCAGATTAATGAGCAGTTCTTC. J is TRBJ2-1 and V is TRBV6-6; TRBD2 agrees at 9 bases. There are 16 residues in the CDR3. V trimming: 6 bases; J trimming: 7 bases; junction bases outside the gene matches: 13. CDR1 MNHNY and CDR2 SVGAGI come from the germline V gene (reference sequence).

This sequence joins TRBV21-1 and TRBJ2-1; the table's TRBD2 call for D was not verified on the DNA. TRBV21-1 is deemed a pseudogene. The CDR3 runs 15 residues. The CDR3 spells CASSSGSRSYNEQFF. CDR3 DNA sequence: TGTGCCAGCAGTTCCGGATCTAGATCCTACAATGAGCAGTTCTTC.